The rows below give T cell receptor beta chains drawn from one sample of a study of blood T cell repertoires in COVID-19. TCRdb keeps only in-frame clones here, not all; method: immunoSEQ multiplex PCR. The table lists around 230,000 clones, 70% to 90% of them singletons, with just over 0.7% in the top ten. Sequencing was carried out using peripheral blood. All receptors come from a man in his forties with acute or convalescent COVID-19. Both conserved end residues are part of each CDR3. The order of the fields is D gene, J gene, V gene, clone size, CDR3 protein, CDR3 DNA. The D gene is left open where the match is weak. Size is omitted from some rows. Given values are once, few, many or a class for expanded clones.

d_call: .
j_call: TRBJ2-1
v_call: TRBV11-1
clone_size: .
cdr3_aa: CASAFTGGEFEQFF
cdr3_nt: TGTGCCAGCGCCTTCACGGGCGGGGAATTTGAGCAGTTCTTC

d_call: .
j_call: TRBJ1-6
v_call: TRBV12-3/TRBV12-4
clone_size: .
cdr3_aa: CASSLLGSPLHF
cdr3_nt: TGTGCCAGCAGTTTGTTGGGCTCACCCCTCCACTTT

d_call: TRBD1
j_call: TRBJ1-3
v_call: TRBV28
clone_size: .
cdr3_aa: CASRGTGSGSGNTIYF
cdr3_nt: TGTGCCAGCAGAGGGACAGGGAGTGGATCTGGAAACACCATATATTTT

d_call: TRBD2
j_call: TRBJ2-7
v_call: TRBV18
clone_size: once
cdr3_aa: CASSPSGLGLYEQYF
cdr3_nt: TGTGCCAGCTCACCCTCGGGACTAGGTCTCTACGAGCAGTACTTC

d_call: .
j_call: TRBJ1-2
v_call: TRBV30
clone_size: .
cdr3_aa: CAWSVTENYGYTF
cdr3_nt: TGTGCCTGGAGTGTAACAGAAAACTATGGCTACACCTTC

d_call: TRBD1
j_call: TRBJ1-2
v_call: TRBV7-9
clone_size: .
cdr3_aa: CASSLRQGKGAYGYTF
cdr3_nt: TGTGCCAGCAGCTTAAGGCAGGGAAAGGGGGCTTATGGCTACACCTTC

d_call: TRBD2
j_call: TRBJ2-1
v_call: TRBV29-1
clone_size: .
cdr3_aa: CSVDSRLAGAGQFF
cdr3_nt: TGCAGCGTTGACTCCCGACTAGCGGGAGCAGGTCAGTTCTTC

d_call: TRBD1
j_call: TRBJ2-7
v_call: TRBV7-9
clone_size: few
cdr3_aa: CASSSTMGQGNHEQYF
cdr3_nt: TGTGCCAGCAGCTCCACGATGGGACAGGGGAACCACGAGCAGTACTTC

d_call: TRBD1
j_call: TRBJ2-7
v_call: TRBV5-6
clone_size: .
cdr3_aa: CASSNSGTGRYEQYF
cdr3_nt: TGTGCCAGCAGCAACTCCGGGACAGGGAGGTACGAGCAGTACTTC

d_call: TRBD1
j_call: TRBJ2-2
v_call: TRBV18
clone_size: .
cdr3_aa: CATPPGQGNTGELFF
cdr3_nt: TGTGCCACCCCTCCGGGACAGGGCAACACCGGGGAGCTGTTTTTT

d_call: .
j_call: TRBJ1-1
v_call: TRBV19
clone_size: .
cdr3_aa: CASQDTEAFF
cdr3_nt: TGTGCCAGTCAGGACACTGAAGCTTTCTTT

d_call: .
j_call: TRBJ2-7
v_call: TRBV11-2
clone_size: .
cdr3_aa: CASSSGLSYEQYF
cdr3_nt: TGTGCCAGCAGCTCGGGACTTAGCTACGAGCAGTACTTC

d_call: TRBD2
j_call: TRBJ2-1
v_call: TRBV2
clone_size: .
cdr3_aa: CASLAGVLSSYNEQFF
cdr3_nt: TGTGCCAGCCTAGCGGGGGTATTGAGCTCCTACAATGAGCAGTTCTTC

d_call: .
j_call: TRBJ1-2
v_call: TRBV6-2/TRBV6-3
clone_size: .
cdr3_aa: CASSYSSGDGYTF
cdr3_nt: TGTGCCAGCAGTTACTCGTCAGGGGATGGCTACACCTTC

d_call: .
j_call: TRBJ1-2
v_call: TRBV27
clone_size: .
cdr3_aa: CASSSGVGYTF
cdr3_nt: TGTGCCAGCAGCTCAGGGGTCGGCTACACCTTC

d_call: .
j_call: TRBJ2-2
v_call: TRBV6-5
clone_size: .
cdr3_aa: CASSYSGRFDTGELFF
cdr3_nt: TGTGCCAGCAGTTACTCGGGCAGGTTTGACACCGGGGAGCTGTTTTTT

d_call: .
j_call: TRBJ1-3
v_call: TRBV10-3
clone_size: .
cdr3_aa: CAISESTGAGNTIYF
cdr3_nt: TGTGCCATCAGTGAGTCGACAGGTGCTGGAAACACCATATATTTT

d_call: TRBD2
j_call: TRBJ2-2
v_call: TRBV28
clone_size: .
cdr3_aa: CASAGLAGTGELFF
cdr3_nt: TGTGCCAGCGCGGGACTAGCGGGCACCGGGGAGCTGTTTTTT

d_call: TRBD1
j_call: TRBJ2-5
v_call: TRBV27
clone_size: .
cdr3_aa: CASSFGQGRGETQYF
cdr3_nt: TGTGCCAGCAGTTTTGGACAGGGAAGGGGAGAGACCCAGTACTTC

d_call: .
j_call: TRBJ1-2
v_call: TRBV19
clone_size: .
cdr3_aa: CASSILARGLDGYTF
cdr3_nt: TGTGCCAGTAGTATCCTCGCAAGGGGCCTCGATGGCTACACCTTC

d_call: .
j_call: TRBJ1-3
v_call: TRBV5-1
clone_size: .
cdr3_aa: CASSLEATLSGNTIYF
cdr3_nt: TGCGCCAGCAGCTTGGAAGCTACTCTGAGCGGAAACACCATATATTTT

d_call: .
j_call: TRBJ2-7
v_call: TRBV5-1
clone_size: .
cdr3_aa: CASSLGGLRNEQYF
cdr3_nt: TGCGCCAGCAGCTTGGGCGGGCTTAGGAACGAGCAGTACTTC

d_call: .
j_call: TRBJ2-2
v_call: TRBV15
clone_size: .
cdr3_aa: CATSRVRLPGELFF
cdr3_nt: TGTGCCACCAGCAGGGTCCGGTTGCCCGGGGAGCTGTTTTTT

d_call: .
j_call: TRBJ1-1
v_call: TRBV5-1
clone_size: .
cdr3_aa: CASSLGGAVTEAFF
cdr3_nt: TGCGCCAGCAGCTTGGGTGGGGCTGTCACTGAAGCTTTCTTT

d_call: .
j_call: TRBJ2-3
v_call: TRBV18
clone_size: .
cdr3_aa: CASSPLKTDTSTQYF
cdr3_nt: TGTGCCAGCTCACCACTCAAAACCGACACCAGTACGCAGTATTTT

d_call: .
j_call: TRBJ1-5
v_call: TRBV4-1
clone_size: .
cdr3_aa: CASSQELAGASQPQHF
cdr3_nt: TGCGCCAGCAGCCAAGAGTTGGCAGGGGCTAGTCAGCCCCAGCATTTT

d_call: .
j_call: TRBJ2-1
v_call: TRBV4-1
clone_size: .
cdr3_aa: CASSQGQGWEFSYNEQFF
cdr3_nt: TGCGCCAGCAGCCAAGGGCAGGGGTGGGAATTTTCCTACAATGAGCAGTTCTTC

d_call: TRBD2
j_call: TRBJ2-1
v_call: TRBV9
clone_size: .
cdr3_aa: CASSTWTSGNEQFF
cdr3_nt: TGTGCCAGCAGCACGTGGACTAGCGGCAATGAGCAGTTCTTC

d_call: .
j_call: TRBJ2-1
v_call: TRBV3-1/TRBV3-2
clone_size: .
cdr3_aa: CASSPRISGYNEQFF
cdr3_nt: TGTGCCAGCAGCCCCCGGATTAGCGGATACAATGAGCAGTTCTTC

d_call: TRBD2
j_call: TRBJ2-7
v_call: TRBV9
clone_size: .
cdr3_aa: CASSVEGTTYEQYF
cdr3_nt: TGTGCCAGCAGCGTAGAGGGGACTACCTACGAGCAGTACTTC

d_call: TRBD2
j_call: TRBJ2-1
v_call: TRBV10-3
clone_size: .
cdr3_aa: CAISESGSSGSTSYNEQFF
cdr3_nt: TGTGCCATCAGTGAGTCGGGGTCTAGCGGGAGTACTTCCTACAATGAGCAGTTCTTC

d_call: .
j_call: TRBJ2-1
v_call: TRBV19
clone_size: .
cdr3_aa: CASSPPGVRLGDEQFF
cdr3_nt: TGTGCCAGTAGTCCGCCCGGTGTGCGGCTAGGAGATGAGCAGTTCTTC

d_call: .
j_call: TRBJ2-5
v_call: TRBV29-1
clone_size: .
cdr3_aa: CSVKAVQETQYF
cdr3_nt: TGCAGCGTTAAGGCGGTCCAAGAGACCCAGTACTTC

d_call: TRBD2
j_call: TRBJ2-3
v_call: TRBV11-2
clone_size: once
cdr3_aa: CASSLELAGALSTDTQYF
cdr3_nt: TGTGCCAGCAGCTTAGAACTAGCGGGAGCCCTCAGCACAGATACGCAGTATTTT

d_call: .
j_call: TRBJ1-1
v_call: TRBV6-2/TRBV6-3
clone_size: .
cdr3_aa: CASTYSPIEGATGNTEAFF
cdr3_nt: TGTGCCAGCACCTACTCCCCTATAGAAGGGGCTACGGGGAACACTGAAGCTTTCTTT

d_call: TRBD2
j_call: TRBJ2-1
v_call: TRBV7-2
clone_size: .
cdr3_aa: CASSYSGTSGTLNEQFF
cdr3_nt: TGTGCCAGCAGTTACTCCGGGACTAGCGGGACTCTCAATGAGCAGTTCTTC

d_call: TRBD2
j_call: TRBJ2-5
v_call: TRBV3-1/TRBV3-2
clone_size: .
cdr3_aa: CASSQGIEGGAETQYF
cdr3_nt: TGTGCCAGCAGCCAAGGAATCGAGGGAGGGGCAGAGACCCAGTACTTC

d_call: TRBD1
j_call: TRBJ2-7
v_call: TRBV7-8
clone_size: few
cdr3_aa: CASRLGQGPSYEQYF
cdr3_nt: TGTGCCAGCAGATTGGGACAGGGACCCTCCTACGAGCAGTACTTC

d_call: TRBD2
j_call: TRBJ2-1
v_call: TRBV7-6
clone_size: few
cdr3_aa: CASSQRTSGKLNEQFF
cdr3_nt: TGTGCCAGCAGCCAGAGGACTAGCGGGAAGTTGAATGAGCAGTTCTTC

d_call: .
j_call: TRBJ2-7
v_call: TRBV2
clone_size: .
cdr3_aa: CASSRSTGWEQYF
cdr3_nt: TGTGCCAGCAGTCGATCAACAGGGTGGGAGCAGTACTTC